The 26 T cell receptor beta chains below all came from one sample that was sequenced in a study of blood T cell repertoires in COVID-19. Generated by immunoSEQ multiplex PCR, the TCRdb table keeps only in-frame clones and is missing some. The table shows roughly 100,000 clones, with over 70% occurring only once. The sequenced material came from peripheral blood. The receptors originated from a man in his 60s with acute or convalescent COVID-19.

V gene TRBV19 combines with J gene TRBJ2-3, with TRBD2 matching 9 bases. CDR1 is LNHDA and CDR2 is SQIVND in the germline V gene (reference sequence). This CDR3 is built from 15 residues. The V gene end was trimmed by 7 bases and the J gene end by 4 bases; junction bases not matched to a gene: 9. CDR3 residues: CASTPPGLAADTQYF. The CDR3 DNA sequence: TGTGCCAGTACCCCACCGGGACTAGCCGCAGATACGCAGTATTTT.

In this sample, this clone turned up a few times. The gene calls are TRBV12-3 or TRBV12-4 and TRBJ1-1; D may be TRBD1 (6 bases). Trimming took off 3 bases at V and 10 bases at J, with 12 bases between the two ends. This CDR3 spans 12 amino acids. This CDR3 reads CASSFPRGVAFF. CDR3 nucleotide sequence: TGTGCCAGCAGTTTCCCCAGGGGAGTAGCTTTCTTT.

V gene TRBV5-6 combines with J gene TRBJ2-5; D remains ambiguous. Germline CDR1 reads SGHDT; CDR2 reads YYEEEE. This CDR3 contains 14 residues. Trimming shortened V by 4 bases and J by 5 bases, and 15 bases separated the two germline ends. The CDR3 spells CASSPGSERETQYF. The CDR3 DNA is TGTGCCAGCAGCCCCGGATCGGAGAGGGAGACCCAGTACTTC.

The chain links TRBV9 to TRBJ2-1; 12 bases line up with TRBD2. Trimming removed 4 bases from V and 7 bases from J; junction bases left unmatched: 6. The germline gives CDR1 SGDLS, CDR2 YYNGEE. The CDR3 length is 15 residues. The chain's CDR3 is CASSTRLAGVNEQFF. Here the CDR3 DNA reads TGTGCCAGCAGCACGCGACTAGCGGGGGTGAATGAGCAGTTCTTC.

This chain uses TRBV5-1 with TRBJ1-1; 9 bases fit TRBD1. Per the germline V gene, CDR1 is SGHRS and CDR2 is YFSETQ. The CDR3 contains 14 residues. Trimming at V came to 5 bases and at J to 7 bases, leaving 9 bases not matched to a gene. CDR3 DNA: TGCGCCAGCAGTTCTTATACAGGGGGCGTTGAAGCTTTCTTT. It specifies CASSSYTGGVEAFF.

The J gene is TRBJ1-2, the V gene TRBV5-1; maybe TRBD1 (5 bases). The CDR3 sequence is 13 residues long. Looked up from germline, CDR1 is SGHRS and CDR2 is YFSETQ. Deletions cut 0 bases from V and 7 bases from J, with 10 bases between. CDR3 bases: TGCGCCAGCAGCTTGGCAGGGCGGAGTGGCTACACCTTC. Translated, it gives CASSLAGRSGYTF.

This sequence joins TRBV7-9 and TRBJ1-1; a weak D match, TRBD1 (6 bases). CDR1 is SEHNR, CDR2 FQNEAQ, per germline (reference sequence). This CDR3 has 15 amino acids. V was clipped by 4 bases and J by 1 base, with 13 bases between them. The CDR3 DNA reads as TGTGCCAGCAGCTCAGCTACACAGGGGAACACTGAAGCTTTCTTT. It is translated as CASSSATQGNTEAFF.

The genes are TRBV29-1 and TRBJ1-2; 8 bases match TRBD1. The CDR3 has 13 residues. V dropped 1 base and J dropped 8; count of bases not matched to a gene: 6. From germline, CDR1 is SQVTM and CDR2 ANQGSEA. The CDR3 here is CSVEGTGKDGYTF. The CDR3 DNA is TGCAGCGTTGAAGGGACAGGGAAGGACGGCTACACCTTC.

The V call is TRBV4-3, the J call TRBJ1-1; D unresolved. The CDR3 sequence is 14 residues long. V lost 4 bases, J lost 1 base, and 10 bases lay in between. Germline V CDR1 and CDR2: LGHNA, YSLEER. CDR3 DNA sequence: TGCGCCAGCAGCCTGGTTGGGCCGAACACTGAAGCTTTCTTT. Protein sequence: CASSLVGPNTEAFF.

This chain uses TRBV19 with TRBJ2-2; perhaps TRBD1 as D (7 bases). The length of the CDR3 is 14 residues. Trimming left V 6 bases short and J 4 bases short, with 12 bases between. Germline V gene lookup returns CDR1 LNHDA and CDR2 SQIVND (reference sequence). Here the CDR3 DNA reads TGTGCCAGTAGGCTCCAGGGGGGCACCGGGGAGCTGTTTTTT. This gives the protein CASRLQGGTGELFF.

The chain couples TRBV21-1 to TRBJ1-5. TRBV21-1 is a pseudogene locus. The CDR3 consists of 14 residues. The CDR3 region is CASSKWGGNQPQHF. Written as DNA, the CDR3 is TGTGCCAGCAGCAAATGGGGGGGTAATCAGCCCCAGCATTTT.

The rearrangement links TRBV2 to TRBJ1-2; tentatively, D is TRBD1 (6 bases). The germline gives CDR1 SNHLY, CDR2 FYNNEI. Trimming left V 6 bases short and J 8 bases short, with 16 bases between. The CDR3 is 13 amino acids. The CDR3 spells CASRNRDIGGYTF. The DNA for the CDR3 is TGTGCCAGCAGGAACCGGGACATAGGAGGCTACACCTTC.

The chain is built from TRBV19 and TRBJ1-3, with D possibly TRBD1 on 6 matching bases. The CDR3 is 16 amino acids. The germline CDR1 and CDR2 sequences are LNHDA and SQIVND (reference sequence). Trimming cost V 5 bases and J 4 bases, with 18 bases left between them. DNA for the CDR3: TGTGCCAGTAGTGCCGTGACAGGCCTCCTAGGAAACACCATATATTTT. Its protein product is CASSAVTGLLGNTIYF.

In this sample, this clone turned up once. V and J are TRBV4-2 and TRBJ1-1, with unresolved D. The germline gives CDR1 LGHNA, CDR2 YNFKEQ. V shed 1 base and J shed 1 base, with 10 bases lying between them. The CDR3 has 15 residues. The CDR3 DNA follows: TGTGCCAGCAGCCAAGTCGCCGGGGAGAACACTGAAGCTTTCTTT. Encoded protein: CASSQVAGENTEAFF.

The chain uses TRBV6-5 and TRBJ2-5, with 10 positions matching TRBD2. The V and J ends lost 8 bases and 3 bases, in that order; junction bases with no gene match: 6. The CDR3 contains 14 residues. Per germline, CDR1 MNHEY and CDR2 SVGAGI. The DNA for the CDR3 is TGTGCCAGCGGGTCTAGCGGGAGTAAAGAGACCCAGTACTTC. This sequence encodes CASGSSGSKETQYF.

The chain carries TRBV5-6 and TRBJ2-1, with D perhaps matching TRBD1 (6 bases). CDR3 length: 15 residues. CDR1 SGHDT and CDR2 YYEEEE come from the germline V gene. With 0 bases removed from V and 0 bases from J, the gap between germline ends came to 7 bases. The CDR3 nucleotides read TGTGCCAGCAGCTTGGAAGGGGGCTCCTACAATGAGCAGTTCTTC. It codes for CASSLEGGSYNEQFF.

This clone was counted a single time. J is TRBJ2-1 and V is TRBV7-9; 9 nucleotides line up with TRBD2. The V and J ends lost 3 bases and 9 bases, in that order; junction bases with no gene match: 9. CDR3 length equals 15 residues. Germline CDR1 is SEHNR and CDR2 is FQNEAQ (reference sequence). DNA of the CDR3: TGTGCCAGCAGCTTGTTTCAGGCGGGAGGGAGTGAGCAGTTCTTC. It is translated as CASSLFQAGGSEQFF.

The chain carries TRBV10-3 and TRBJ1-2; possible D gene TRBD1, 6 bases. CDR1 is ENHRY and CDR2 is SYGVKD in the germline V gene. Trimming took 4 bases from V and 6 from J, leaving 33 bases between them. The CDR3 runs 20 residues. The CDR3 reads CAISGDRHPYSPPMSNGYTF. CDR3 sequence (DNA): TGTGCCATCAGTGGCGACAGGCACCCTTATTCCCCTCCTATGTCAAATGGCTACACCTTC.

The chain has TRBV6-5 and TRBJ2-2, with 9 bases lining up with TRBD1. CDR1 and CDR2 (germline): MNHEY, SVGAGI. V trimming: 6 bases; J trimming: 2 bases; junction bases outside the gene matches: 4. The CDR3 runs 15 residues. CDR3 bases: TGTGCCAGCAGGGGGACAGGGAAAAACACCGGGGAGCTGTTTTTT. Translation gives CASRGTGKNTGELFF.

The chain combines TRBV5-1 with TRBJ1-1; perhaps TRBD1 as D (5 bases). The germline V and J ends were trimmed by 5 bases and 1 base, with 12 bases remaining between them. This CDR3 has 14 amino acids. Germline CDR1 SGHRS, CDR2 YFSETQ. CDR3 protein: CASRAQGTNTEAFF. The DNA of the CDR3 is TGCGCCAGCAGAGCGCAGGGTACGAACACTGAAGCTTTCTTT. The full variable domain, with the rest looked up from reference TRBV5-1 and TRBJ1-1, is KAGVTQTPRYLIKTRGQQVTLSCSPISGHRSVSWYQQTPGQGLQFLFEYFSETQRNKGNFPGRFSGRQFSNSRSEMNVSTLELGDSALYLCASRAQGTNTEAFFGQGTRLTVV.

This clone was counted once. The V and J genes are TRBV7-9 and TRBJ1-4; possible D gene TRBD1, 6 bases. The CDR3 covers 13 residues. Germline CDR1 reads SEHNR; CDR2 reads FQNEAQ (reference sequence). V gave up 5 bases and J gave up 8 bases, with 12 bases separating them. The CDR3 reads CASSQAQGEKLFF. For the CDR3, the DNA is TGTGCCAGCAGCCAAGCCCAGGGGGAAAAACTGTTTTTT.

The V gene is TRBV7-9, the J gene TRBJ1-6, with 8 bases fitting TRBD1. CDR3 size: 17 residues. Germline V gives CDR1 SEHNR, CDR2 FQNEAQ (reference sequence). The V and J ends lost 1 base and 0 bases, in that order; junction bases with no gene match: 2. CDR3 protein: CASSLGTGSSYNSPLHF. As DNA, the CDR3 is TGTGCCAGCAGCTTAGGGACAGGGAGCTCCTATAATTCACCCCTCCACTTT.

The CDR3 sequence is CAWARGTGTEQYF. Here the CDR3 DNA reads TGTGCCTGGGCCCGGGGGACAGGGACCGAGCAGTACTTC. V is TRBV30 and J is TRBJ2-7; 9 nucleotides line up with TRBD1. V lost 5 bases and J lost 6; bases outside the gene matches: 8. Germline lookup yields CDR1 GTSNPN and CDR2 SVGIG (reference sequence). CDR3 length: 13 amino acids.

J is TRBJ2-2 and V is TRBV4-3; tentative D call: TRBD1 (7 bases). The CDR3 has 15 amino acids. The V end was cut by 0 bases, the J end by 7 bases, with 12 bases between. Germline V gives CDR1 LGHNA, CDR2 YSLEER. In DNA, the CDR3 is TGCGCCAGCAGCCAAGAGGAGGGGGCAGGCGGGGAGCTGTTTTTT. Its translation: CASSQEEGAGGELFF.

The sample holds a few counts of this clone. The gene calls are TRBV5-1 and TRBJ2-5, with 7 bases matching TRBD1. Germline trimming cut 1 base from V and 2 bases from J; bases unmatched to any gene: 14. Germline CDR1 and CDR2: SGHRS and YFSETQ. This CDR3 has 18 residues. The CDR3 DNA reads as TGCGCCAGCAGCTTGAGATTTTTAGGGTACAGGGGTCAAGAGACCCAGTACTTC. This encodes CASSLRFLGYRGQETQYF.

V usage is TRBV7-9 and J usage is TRBJ1-1, with TRBD1 as a possible D gene (6 bases). Between the trimmed V and J ends, which lost 7 bases and 3 bases, there was a span of 18 bases. CDR1 and CDR2 from the germline V gene are SEHNR and FQNEAQ (reference sequence). The CDR3 is 15 amino acids. The CDR3 coding sequence is TGTGCCAGCACCCCAATTCAGGGGCACGACACTGAAGCTTTCTTT. It yields the protein CASTPIQGHDTEAFF.